This T cell receptor beta chain emerged from a study of radiation and T cells in renal cell carcinoma. The time point here: blood 4 weeks post-SBRT, at nephrectomy. Treatment of the sample: 15 Gy SBRT to primary tumor, nephrectomy 4 weeks later. Findings of the study overall: Without pretreatment biopsies, baseline tumor clonotype presence was undetermined.

The CDR3 sequence is 13 residues long. The V end was cut by 1 base, the J end by 7 bases, with 7 bases between. CDR1 is SEHNR and CDR2 is FQNEAQ in the germline V gene (reference sequence). Only in-frame clones appear in the TCRdb table, and some are missing; sequencing was by immunoSEQ multiplex PCR. The profile shows approximately 170,000 clones, 88% of them singletons. About this clone itself: Its cognate antigen is unknown.

Sequences were derived from blood, sampled from a patient whose treatment included radiotherapy and nephrectomy. This receptor was obtained from a woman in her forties or fifties with renal cell carcinoma. This chain connects TRBV7-9 to TRBJ2-2; D gene ambiguous. The CDR3 bases are TGTGCCAGCAGCTTAGTGAGTGACGGGGAGCTGTTTTTT. Amino acid sequence: CASSLVSDGELFF.